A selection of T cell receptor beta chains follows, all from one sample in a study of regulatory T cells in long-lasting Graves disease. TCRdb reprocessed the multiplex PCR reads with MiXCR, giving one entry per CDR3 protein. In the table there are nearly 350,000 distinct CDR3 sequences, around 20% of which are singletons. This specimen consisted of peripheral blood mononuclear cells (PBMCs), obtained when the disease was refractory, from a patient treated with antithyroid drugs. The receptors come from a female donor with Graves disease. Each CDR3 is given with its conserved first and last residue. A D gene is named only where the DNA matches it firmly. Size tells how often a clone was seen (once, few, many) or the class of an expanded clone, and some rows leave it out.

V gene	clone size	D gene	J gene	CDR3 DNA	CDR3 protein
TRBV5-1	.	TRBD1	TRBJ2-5	TGCGCCAGCACCTGGGGCCCCCCCGGGACAGGGTTAGAGACCCAGTACTTC	CASTWGPPGTGLETQYF
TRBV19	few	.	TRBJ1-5	TGTGCCAGTAGTATTGGGCAGGGCGTTATATGGAATCAGCCCCAGCATTTT	CASSIGQGVIWNQPQHF
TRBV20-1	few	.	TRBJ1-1	TGCAGTGCCACACAGGGTTGGGGCACTGAAGCTTTCTTT	CSATQGWGTEAFF
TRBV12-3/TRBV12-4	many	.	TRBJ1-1	TGTGCCAGCAGCCCGGGACGGACACATACGAACACTGAAGCTTTCTTT	CASSPGRTHTNTEAFF
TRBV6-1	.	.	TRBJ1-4	TGTGCCAGCTGGCCAGGAGGGGAAAAACTGTTTTTT	CASWPGGEKLFF
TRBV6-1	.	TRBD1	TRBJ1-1	TGTGCCAGCAGTGGGATAGCCGGGACAGCGAACACTGAAGCTTTCTTT	CASSGIAGTANTEAFF
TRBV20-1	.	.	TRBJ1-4	TGCAGTGCTAGAGATAGGGTCAACCAACCCCCAAGAGAATACCGGTTTTTT	CSARDRVNQPPREYRFF
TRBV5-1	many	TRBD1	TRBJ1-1	TGTGCCAGCAGCTTAGACAGGGGGGCTGAAGCTTTCTTT	CASSLDRGAEAFF
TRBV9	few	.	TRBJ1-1	TGTGCCAGCAGCCCCCGGAACCGCGGTACTGAAGCTTTCTTT	CASSPRNRGTEAFF
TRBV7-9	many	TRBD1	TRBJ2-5	TGTGCCAGCAGCCGCCGTACAGGGGGAGAGGAGACCCAGTACTTC	CASSRRTGGEETQYF
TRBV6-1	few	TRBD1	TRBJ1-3	TGTGCCAGCAGTAACCCCCAGGACAGGACCTTCTCTGGAAACACCATATATTTT	CASSNPQDRTFSGNTIYF
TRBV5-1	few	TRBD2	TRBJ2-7	TGCGCCAGCAGCTCGGCACTAGCGGGAGGAAGAGAGCAGTACTTC	CASSSALAGGREQYF
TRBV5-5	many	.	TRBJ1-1	TGTGCCAGCAGCTCTGGCGGGACATTGAACACTGAAGCTTTCTTT	CASSSGGTLNTEAFF
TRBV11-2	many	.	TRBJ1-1	TGTGCCAGCAGCTTAACAGGAAGCGAAGCTTTCTTT	CASSLTGSEAFF
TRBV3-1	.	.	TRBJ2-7	TGTGCCAGCAGCCAAGGACCCCCGGGCGGGGCAAGCTCCTACGAGCAGTACTTC	CASSQGPPGGASSYEQYF
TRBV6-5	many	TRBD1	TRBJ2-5	TGTGCCAGCAGTTACGCCCGCTATGACAGGGGCGCCCAAGAGAGGTCCCAGTACTTC	CASSYARYDRGAQERSQYF
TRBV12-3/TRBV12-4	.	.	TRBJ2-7	TGTGCCAGCAGTTCTGGCGGGCTAGACTACGAGCAGTACTTC	CASSSGGLDYEQYF